The clone carrying this T cell receptor (beta chain) was seen once. This specimen comes from a study of OX40 agonist ivuxolimab in advanced cancers. Study details: Clinicians treated patients with ivuxolimab, an agonistic anti-OX40 (CD134) antibody.

Repertoires were generated with immunoSEQ multiplex PCR, while TCRdb's copy carries only in-frame clones and drops some. The table lists tens of thousands of clones, just under 75% of them singletons, with under 20% in the top ten. CDR3 length equals 15 residues. Germline loops: CDR1 SGHAT, CDR2 FQDESV (reference sequence). V shed 5 bases, J shed 0 bases, and the junction held 6 bases outside the gene matches. The chain combines TRBV11-1 with TRBJ2-7; TRBD2 aligns across 8 bases. Sequencing was performed on CD4+ or CD8+ T cells sorted from blood, taken in a trial of the OX40 agonist ivuxolimab. This TCR derives from an adult with an advanced solid tumor such as melanoma, head and neck, liver or kidney cancer. The CDR3 DNA reads TGTGCCAGCAGCGACACTAGCGGCCTCTCCTACGAGCAGTACTTC. Translated: CASSDTSGLSYEQYF.